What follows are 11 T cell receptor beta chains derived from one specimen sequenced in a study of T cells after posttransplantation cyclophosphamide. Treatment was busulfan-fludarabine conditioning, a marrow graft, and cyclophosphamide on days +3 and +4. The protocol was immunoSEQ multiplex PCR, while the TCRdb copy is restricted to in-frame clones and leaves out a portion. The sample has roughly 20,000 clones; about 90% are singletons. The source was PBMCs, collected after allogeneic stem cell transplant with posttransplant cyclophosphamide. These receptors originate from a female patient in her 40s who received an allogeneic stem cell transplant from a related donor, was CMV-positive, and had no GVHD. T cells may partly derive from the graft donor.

The CDR3 protein is CASSLAGLAGGNEQFF. CDR3 DNA sequence: TGCGCCAGCAGCTTGGCCGGACTAGCGGGAGGCAATGAGCAGTTCTTC. This sequence joins TRBV5-1 and TRBJ2-1; TRBD2 agrees at 14 bases. Germline lookup yields CDR1 SGHRS and CDR2 YFSETQ. The CDR3 length is 16 residues. The junction had 2 bases not matched to a gene; V was cut back by 0 bases and J by 6 bases. Complete variable domain (other parts from reference TRBV5-1 and TRBJ2-1): KAGVTQTPRYLIKTRGQQVTLSCSPISGHRSVSWYQQTPGQGLQFLFEYFSETQRNKGNFPGRFSGRQFSNSRSEMNVSTLELGDSALYLCASSLAGLAGGNEQFFGPGTRLTVL.

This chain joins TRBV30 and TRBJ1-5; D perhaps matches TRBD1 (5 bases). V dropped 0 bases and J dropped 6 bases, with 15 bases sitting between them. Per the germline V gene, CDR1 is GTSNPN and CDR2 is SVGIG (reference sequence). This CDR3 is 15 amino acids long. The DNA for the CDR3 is TGTGCCTGGAGTGTACGTTCAGGGATCAGTCAGCCCCAGCATTTT. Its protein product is CAWSVRSGISQPQHF.

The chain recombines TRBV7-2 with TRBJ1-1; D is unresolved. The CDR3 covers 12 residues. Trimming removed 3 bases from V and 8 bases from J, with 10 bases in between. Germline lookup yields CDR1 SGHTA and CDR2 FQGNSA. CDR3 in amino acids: CASSFSTREAFF. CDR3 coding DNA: TGTGCCAGCAGCTTTTCGACAAGGGAAGCTTTCTTT.

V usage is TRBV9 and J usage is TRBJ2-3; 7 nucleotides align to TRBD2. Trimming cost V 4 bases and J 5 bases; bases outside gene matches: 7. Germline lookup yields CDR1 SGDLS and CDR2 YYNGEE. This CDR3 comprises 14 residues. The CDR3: CASSPRGTKDTQYF. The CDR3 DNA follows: TGTGCCAGCAGCCCCAGAGGGACTAAAGATACGCAGTATTTT.

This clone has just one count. The CDR3 protein is CASSTTAAEAFF. The CDR3 bases are TGTGCCAGCAGTACGACAGCCGCTGAAGCTTTCTTT. V is TRBV6-5 and J is TRBJ1-1, with TRBD1 as a possible D gene (5 bases). Germline values: CDR1 MNHEY, CDR2 SVGAGI. The CDR3 is made up of 12 amino acids. Trimming left V 5 bases short and J 6 bases short, with 10 bases between.

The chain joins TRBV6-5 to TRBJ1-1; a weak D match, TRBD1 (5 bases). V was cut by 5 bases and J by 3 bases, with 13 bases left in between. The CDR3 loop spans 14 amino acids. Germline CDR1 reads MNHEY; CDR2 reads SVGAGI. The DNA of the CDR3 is TGTGCCAGCAGTCGACAGTGGGGGGACACTGAAGCTTTCTTT. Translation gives CASSRQWGDTEAFF.

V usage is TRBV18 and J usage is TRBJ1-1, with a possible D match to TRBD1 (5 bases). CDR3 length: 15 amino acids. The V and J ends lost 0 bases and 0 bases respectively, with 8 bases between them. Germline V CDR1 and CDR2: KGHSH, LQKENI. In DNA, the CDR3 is TGTGCCAGCTCACCACCACGACAGTTGAACACTGAAGCTTTCTTT. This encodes CASSPPRQLNTEAFF.

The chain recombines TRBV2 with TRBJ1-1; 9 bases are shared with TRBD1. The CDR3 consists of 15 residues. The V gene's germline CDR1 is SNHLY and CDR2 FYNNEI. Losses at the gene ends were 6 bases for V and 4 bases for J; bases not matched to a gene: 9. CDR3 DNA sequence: TGTGCCAGCAGGGTTTCCGGGACAGGGCGCACTGAAGCTTTCTTT. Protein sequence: CASRVSGTGRTEAFF.

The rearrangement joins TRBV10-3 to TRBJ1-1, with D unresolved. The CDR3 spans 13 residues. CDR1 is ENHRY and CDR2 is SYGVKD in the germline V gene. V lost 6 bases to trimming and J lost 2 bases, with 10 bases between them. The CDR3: CAISGESNTEAFF. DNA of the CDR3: TGTGCCATCAGCGGAGAAAGTAACACTGAAGCTTTCTTT.

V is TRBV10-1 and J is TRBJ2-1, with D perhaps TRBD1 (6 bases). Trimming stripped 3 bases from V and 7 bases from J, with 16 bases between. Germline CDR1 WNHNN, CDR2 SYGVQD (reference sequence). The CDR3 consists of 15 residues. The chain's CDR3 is CASSEWGPAVNEQFF. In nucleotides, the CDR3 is TGCGCCAGCAGTGAATGGGGGCCCGCTGTGAATGAGCAGTTCTTC.

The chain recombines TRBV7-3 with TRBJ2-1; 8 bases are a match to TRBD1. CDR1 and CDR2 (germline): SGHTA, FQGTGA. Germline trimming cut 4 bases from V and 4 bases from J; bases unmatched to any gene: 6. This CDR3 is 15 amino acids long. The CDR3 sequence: CASSSGQGIYNEQFF. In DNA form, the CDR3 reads TGTGCCAGCAGCTCCGGACAGGGAATTTACAATGAGCAGTTCTTC.